The T cell receptor beta chain described here comes from a study of T cell changes during pregnancy in multiple sclerosis. The data were produced by immunoSEQ multiplex PCR, yet TCRdb's version contains in-frame clones alone and is incomplete. Among more than 40,000 clones listed, 92% were seen once. The CDR3 sequence is 18 residues long. Germline CDR1 reads MNHNS; CDR2 reads SASEGT. Trimming at V came to 4 bases and at J to 3 bases, leaving 14 bases not matched to a gene. The receptor was derived from a female donor with multiple sclerosis, enrolled in a pregnancy study. The sequenced sample was CD4+ T cells from peripheral blood mononuclear cells, obtained in the third trimester of pregnancy. The chain combines TRBV6-1 with TRBJ2-7; 11 nucleotides align to TRBD1. CDR3 sequence (DNA): TGTGCCAGCAGTGCCGGGACAGGGGGTCCCGCTAGAATCTACGAGCAGTACTTC. Translation: CASSAGTGGPARIYEQYF.